The clone carrying this T cell receptor (beta chain) has ten or more counts. Antigen specificity is unknown. Uncontrolled infections, other autoimmune diseases, pregnancy or lactation led to exclusion of patients. The data derive from a study of T cells in Graves' hyperthyroidism and ophthalmopathy. Findings and caveats of the study: Separating ophthalmopathy from stable hyperthyroidism was achieved by a 13 V-J model. Clonotypes that were expanded in thyroid above 0.001 mostly appeared in blood too.

Researchers amplified the TCR beta CDR3 regions from RNA transcripts. RT-PCR in the first round (using the HTBI primer set) targeted the TCR CDR3. Each CDR3 protein gets one entry after TCRdb re-called the multiplex PCR reads with MiXCR. The sample has hundreds of thousands of distinct CDR3 sequences; around 15% are singletons. Germline loops: CDR1 SGHRS, CDR2 YFSETQ. The CDR3 has 14 amino acids. Losses at the gene ends were 1 base for V and 5 bases for J; bases not matched to a gene: 6. The sequenced material came from blood. This clonotype was obtained from a woman aged 50 to 65 with Graves' ophthalmopathy. The chain links TRBV5-1 to TRBJ2-7, with 7 bases that match TRBD1. The CDR3 region has the DNA TGCGCCAGCAGCTTGACGACAGGGAAGGACGAGCAGTACTTC. This translates into CASSLTTGKDEQYF.